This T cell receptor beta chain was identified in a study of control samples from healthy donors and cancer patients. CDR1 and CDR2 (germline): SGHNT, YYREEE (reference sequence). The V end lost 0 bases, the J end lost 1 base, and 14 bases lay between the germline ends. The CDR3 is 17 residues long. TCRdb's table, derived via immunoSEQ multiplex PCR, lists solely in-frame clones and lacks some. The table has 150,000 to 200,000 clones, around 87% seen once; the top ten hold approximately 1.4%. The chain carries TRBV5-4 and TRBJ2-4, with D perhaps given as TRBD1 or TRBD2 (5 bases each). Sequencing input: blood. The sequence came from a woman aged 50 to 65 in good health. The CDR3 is CASSLDPTEGAKNIQYF. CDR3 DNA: TGTGCCAGCAGCTTGGATCCAACCGAGGGGGCCAAAAACATTCAGTACTTC.